These 10 T cell receptor beta chains came from one sample sequenced in a study of blood T cell repertoires in COVID-19. Some clones are missing from TCRdb's copy, which holds only in-frame ones; the method was immunoSEQ multiplex PCR. The table shows 300,000 to 450,000 clones, with about 85% occurring only once. The sample comprised peripheral blood. The source is a woman aged 18 to 35 with acute or convalescent COVID-19.

The rearrangement links TRBV19 to TRBJ1-6; 9 bases align to TRBD1. V lost 6 bases to trimming and J lost 9 bases; unmatched junction nucleotides: 12. The CDR3 is 16 amino acids. CDR1 is LNHDA and CDR2 is SQIVND in the germline V gene (reference sequence). The CDR3 coding sequence is TGTGCCAGTAGGGGCACCTCCGGGACAGGGCGTTCACCCCTCCACTTT. It is translated as CASRGTSGTGRSPLHF.

The chain combines TRBV28 with TRBJ2-1, with 12 bases lining up with TRBD2. With V trimmed by 9 bases and J by 7 bases, 19 bases remained unmatched. There are 18 residues in the CDR3. Germline lookup yields CDR1 MDHEN and CDR2 SYDVKM. The CDR3 DNA sequence: TGTGCCAGTTATACGCGGCTAGCGGGAGGGCCTCAGAGGAATGAGCAGTTCTTC. This gives the protein CASYTRLAGGPQRNEQFF.

V and J are TRBV5-1 and TRBJ2-7, with unresolved D. With 0 bases removed from V and 3 bases from J, the gap between germline ends came to 7 bases. The CDR3 runs to 13 residues. CDR1 and CDR2 (germline): SGHRS, YFSETQ. For the CDR3, the DNA is TGCGCCAGCAGCTTGGCGGTCCACTACGAGCAGTACTTC. Encoded protein: CASSLAVHYEQYF.

V is TRBV27 and J is TRBJ2-7; 10 bases align to TRBD1. CDR3 length equals 19 residues. Looked up from germline, CDR1 is MNHEY and CDR2 is SMNVEV (reference sequence). The J segment lost 0 bases and the V segment lost 1 base, leaving 12 bases of the junction unmatched. CDR3 in DNA: TGTGCCAGCAGTTTATATAGCTTTCGGGGACAGGGGAACTCCTACGAGCAGTACTTC. Protein: CASSLYSFRGQGNSYEQYF.

The chain joins TRBV29-1 to TRBJ2-1; a possible D gene is TRBD1 (6 bases). Germline V gene lookup returns CDR1 SQVTM and CDR2 ANQGSEA. The ends were cut back, 0 bases at V and 7 bases at J, with 10 bases in the middle. The CDR3 totals 13 residues. CDR3 loop: CSVEEQGRNEQFF. The CDR3 nucleotides read TGCAGCGTTGAAGAACAGGGCAGGAATGAGCAGTTCTTC.

The chain links TRBV3-1 (or the pseudogene TRBV3-2) to TRBJ2-1; 7 positions match TRBD2. Germline loops: CDR1 LGHDT, CDR2 YNNKEL (reference sequence). V gave up 4 bases and J gave up 8 bases; unmatched junction bases: 8. CDR3 length: 14 residues. CDR3 nucleotide sequence: TGTGCCAGCAGCCCCGCTGGGACTAAAGATGAGCAGTTCTTC. It translates to CASSPAGTKDEQFF.

This chain uses TRBV5-1 with TRBJ1-1; D unresolved. V lost 2 bases and J 4 bases, leaving 15 bases between the germline ends. CDR3 length equals 15 residues. Germline V CDR1 and CDR2: SGHRS, YFSETQ. The CDR3 bases are TGCGCCAGCAGCTTTTCTGAGGGTGGGTTCACTGAAGCTTTCTTT. Its protein is CASSFSEGGFTEAFF.

The chain carries TRBV28 and TRBJ2-1, with D possibly TRBD2 on 7 matching bases. The germline CDR1 and CDR2 sequences are MDHEN and SYDVKM. V was clipped by 7 bases and J by 4 bases, with 14 bases between them. The CDR3 is made up of 14 amino acids. CDR3 DNA: TGTGCCAGCATGGGGGGGACACAATACAATGAGCAGTTCTTC. It is translated as CASMGGTQYNEQFF.

For the CDR3, the DNA is TGTGCCAGCAGCCAAGTCAAACTAAATGAAAAACTGTTTTTT. Protein sequence: CASSQVKLNEKLFF. The rearrangement links TRBV4-2 to TRBJ1-4; unclear D gene. Between the trimmed V and J ends, which lost 1 base and 5 bases, there was a span of 8 bases. This CDR3 spans 14 amino acids. Germline CDR1 LGHNA, CDR2 YNFKEQ.

The V call is TRBV15, the J call TRBJ2-1; 10 bases are shared with TRBD2. After removal of 3 bases from V and 4 bases from J, the junction contained 15 bases not matched to a gene. The CDR3 has 19 amino acids. Germline values: CDR1 LNHNV, CDR2 YYDKDF (reference sequence). The CDR3 is CATSSLSGRALFGYNEQFF. The CDR3 region has the DNA TGTGCCACCAGCAGCCTAAGCGGGAGGGCCCTCTTTGGGTACAATGAGCAGTTCTTC.